Described below is a single TCR beta chain sequence and its context. The antigen is unknown. Sequence at one end of the junction differs from germline and may be a read error. One entry per CDR3 protein, called by TCRdb with MiXCR from the 5' RACE reads. The profile shows hundreds of thousands of distinct CDR3 sequences, approximately 13% of them singletons. This sample is drawn from a study of identical twins. Study results and caveats: One should note that invariant MAIT and iNKT cells could partly confound zero-insertion analyses. Models underpredicted monozygotic twin sharing of out-of-frame TCR alpha.

The CDR3 has 13 residues. CDR1 and CDR2 (germline): MGHRA, YSYEKL. A further study also used this sample, focusing on yellow fever vaccine responses in identical twins.

The sequencing input was PBMCs. The sequence was collected from a woman aged 18-29 years in good health. The chain is built from TRBV4-1 and TRBJ2-5; weak D call: TRBD2 (5 bases). CDR3 nucleotides: TGCGCCAGCAGCCAAGGGGATTGGGAGACCCATTACTTC. This encodes CASSQGDWETHYF.